Listed below are T cell receptor beta chains from one sample, sequenced in a study of T cell repertoires in cytomegalovirus infection. TCRdb re-derived calls from the reads in MiXCR, one entry per CDR3 protein. The sample has fewer than 200,000 distinct CDR3 sequences, 7.5% to 10% seen once. The sample was PBMCs. The receptor source for this set is a human donor in good health (CMV status not recorded). Some clones in this sample may be carry-over from other donors' samples. Each CDR3 is given with its conserved first and last residue. Fields, in order: D gene, clone size, J gene, V gene, CDR3 protein, CDR3 DNA. D genes are given only for firm matches. The size of a clone is reported for some rows only, either as once, few or many, or as a class for expanded clones.

. . TRBJ1-1 TRBV2 CASSSSGETEAFF TGTGCCAGCAGTTCCTCGGGGGAAACTGAAGCTTTCTTT
. few TRBJ1-1 TRBV20-1 CSLRSDSYTEAFF TGCAGCCTCCGTTCGGACAGCTACACTGAAGCTTTCTTT
. few TRBJ2-3 TRBV6-2/TRBV6-3 CASSPDGDTQYF TGTGCCAGCAGCCCGGACGGAGATACGCAGTATTTT
TRBD2 many TRBJ2-1 TRBV20-1 CSAPPLLAGTYNEQFF TGCAGTGCACCACCTCTACTAGCGGGAACCTACAATGAGCAGTTCTTC
TRBD1 many TRBJ2-2 TRBV29-1 CSVSIGQGAGTGELFF TGCAGCGTCTCAATCGGACAGGGGGCGGGCACCGGGGAGCTGTTTTTT
TRBD2 many TRBJ2-3 TRBV6-8 CASNTGTRSTDTQYF TGTGCCAGCAATACCGGGACTAGGAGCACAGATACGCAGTATTTT
. . TRBJ2-7 TRBV20-1 CSAREVGGRSSYEQYF TGCAGTGCTAGAGAAGTTGGGGGCAGGTCGTCCTACGAGCAGTACTTC
TRBD1 many TRBJ2-1 TRBV5-6 CASSLQGEISYNEQFF TGTGCCAGCAGCTTACAGGGGGAGATTTCCTACAATGAGCAGTTCTTC
. few TRBJ2-5 TRBV28 CASSLFQETQYF TGTGCCAGCAGTTTATTTCAAGAGACCCAGTACTTC
TRBD1 . TRBJ1-5 TRBV28 CASSPLYRGANQPQHF TGTGCCAGCAGTCCGTTGTACAGGGGCGCTAATCAGCCCCAGCATTTT
. many TRBJ2-5 TRBV12-5 CASGPRKETQYF TGTGCTAGTGGGCCCCGAAAAGAGACCCAGTACTTC
TRBD2 many TRBJ2-7 TRBV6-2/TRBV6-3 CASSPRTSGRTYEQYF TGTGCCAGCAGCCCAAGGACTAGCGGGAGGACCTACGAGCAGTACTTC
TRBD1 many TRBJ1-6 TRBV7-2 CASSYLLTGATFNSPLHF TGTGCCAGCAGTTACCTATTGACAGGGGCCACCTTTAATTCACCCCTCCACTTT
. . TRBJ2-1 TRBV20-1 CSAPNLGTYNEQFF TGCAGTGCTCCAAACCTCGGTACCTACAATGAGCAGTTCTTC
. . TRBJ1-2 TRBV19 CASSVRDINGYTF TGTGCCAGTAGTGTGCGGGACATCAATGGCTACACCTTC
TRBD1 few TRBJ1-2 TRBV29-1 CSVEGARDRGNGYTF TGCAGCGTTGAAGGGGCCCGGGACAGGGGTAATGGCTACACCTTC
. many TRBJ1-1 TRBV6-2/TRBV6-3 CASSYENTVRTFF TGTGCCAGCAGTTACGAGAACACCGTAAGGACTTTCTTT
. many TRBJ1-4 TRBV7-2 CASSLVATATNEKLFF TGTGCCAGCAGCTTAGTGGCAACCGCAACTAATGAAAAACTGTTTTTT
. many TRBJ1-3 TRBV28 CASSLPLRVGAGNTIYF TGTGCCAGCAGTTTACCCCTCCGGGTGGGTGCTGGAAACACCATATATTTT
. . TRBJ2-7 TRBV7-9 CASSTETDEKILRQYF TGTGCCAGCAGCACCGAGACAGACGAAAAAATCTTAAGGCAGTACTTC